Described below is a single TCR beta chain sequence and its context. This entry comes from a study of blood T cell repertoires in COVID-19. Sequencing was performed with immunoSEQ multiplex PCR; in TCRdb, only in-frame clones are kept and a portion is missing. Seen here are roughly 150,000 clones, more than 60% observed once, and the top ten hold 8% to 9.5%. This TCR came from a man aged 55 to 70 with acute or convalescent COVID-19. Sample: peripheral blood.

For the CDR3, the DNA is TGTGCCAGCAGCTTAGTGGCCACCCCGGGGGGGGGTCTTCCTACGAAGCAGTACTTC. It yields the protein CASSLVATPGGGLPTKQYF. The chain carries TRBV7-8 and TRBJ2-7; 8 bases align to TRBD2. V was clipped by 1 base and J by 8 bases; unmatched bases: 22. This CDR3 comprises 19 residues. Germline values: CDR1 SGHVS, CDR2 FQNEAQ.